This T cell receptor beta chain is drawn from a study of cytomegalovirus exposure and HLA in healthy donors. Study-wide findings and caveats: Other equally common chains were less clonally expanded than HLA-associated TCR beta chains, a later analysis showed. With high specificity and sensitivity, the classifier reportedly diagnosed cytomegalovirus status.

Notes on this clone: Antigen: not known.

Germline values: CDR1 SGHVS, CDR2 FNYEAQ. Trimming removed 5 bases at V and 4 bases at J, with 14 bases between. This CDR3 spans 15 amino acids. PCR was performed using 60 Vbeta and 13 Jbeta primers. Authors' processing steps: A later analysis counted approximately 80 million unique TCR beta chains, some 12 million shared. Libraries were prepared by immunoSEQ multiplex PCR; TCRdb keeps only in-frame clonotypes and omits some of them. V, J and clone size are those of that table, while D and trimming were read from the DNA. Of 90,000 to 100,000 clones in the sample, about 80% are singletons; the top ten hold roughly 2%.

The chain couples TRBV7-6 to TRBJ2-2, with D possibly being TRBD2 (6 bases). What was sequenced was PBMCs. This clonotype was sampled from a man aged 40-50 years in good health and CMV-seronegative. CDR3 sequence: CASSTSGSTTGELFF. DNA of the CDR3: TGTGCCAGCAGCACTTCCGGGAGTACCACCGGGGAGCTGTTTTTT.